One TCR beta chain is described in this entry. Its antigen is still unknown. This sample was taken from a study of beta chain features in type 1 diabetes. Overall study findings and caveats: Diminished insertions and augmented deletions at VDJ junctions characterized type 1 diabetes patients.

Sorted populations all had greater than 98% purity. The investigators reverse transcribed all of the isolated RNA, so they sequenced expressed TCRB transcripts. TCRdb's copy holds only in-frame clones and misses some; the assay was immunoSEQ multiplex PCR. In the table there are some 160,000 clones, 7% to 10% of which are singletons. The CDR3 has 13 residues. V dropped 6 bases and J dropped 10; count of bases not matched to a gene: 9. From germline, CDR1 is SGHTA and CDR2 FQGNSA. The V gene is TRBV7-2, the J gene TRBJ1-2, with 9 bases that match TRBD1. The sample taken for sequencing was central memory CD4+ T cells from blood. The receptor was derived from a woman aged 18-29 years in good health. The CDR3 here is CASRPGQGPHYTF. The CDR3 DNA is TGTGCCAGCAGGCCGGGACAGGGCCCCCACTACACCTTC.